This T cell receptor (beta chain) was captured by sequencing in a study of CD8+CD57+ T cells in acquired aplastic anemia listed by TCRdb under 2018. With regard to the full study: Extracted DNA from sorted CD4+ and CD8+ cells averaged approximately 3 ug, ranging from roughly 0.17 to 30 ug. A CD8+CD57+ expansion meant a frequency higher than the mean frequency seen in healthy subjects.

The CDR3 runs 14 amino acids, cysteine and phenylalanine included. The sequence is cut down to CDR3 DNA, 42 bases in frame from base 1. Deletion took 1 base off V and 3 bases off J, with a span of 10 bases between the germline ends. The germline V gene (reference sequence) gives CDR1 as SGHAT and CDR2 as FQDESV. The patients picked for sequencing were ones in whom flow cytometry had shown an expansion of CD8+CD57+ cells. Severe acquired aplastic anemia was diagnosed in all patients according to International Study of Aplastic Anemia and Agranulocytosis and Camitta criteria. Patients had received no therapy at the time of blood sampling. In the study, sorted CD4+ and CD8+ blood T cells from patients with severe aplastic anemia and from healthy subjects underwent deep sequencing of TCR repertoires. Patients were enrolled in the USA under clinicaltrials.gov protocols 00001620, 01623167, 00001397, 00071045, 00081523 and 00961064. Ficoll-Paque density gradient centrifugation was used to isolate peripheral blood mononuclear cells. CD4+ and CD8+ T cells were sorted by FACS or magnetic beads before DNA extraction.

The study at large found these results: Between patients and healthy controls, no significant difference in CD8+ Simpson's diversity was found (P=0.060). Fewer than 30 CD8+ CDR3 sequences were found in both patients and controls but appeared to be highly expressed in patients and within the immunodominant clones of the patients.

Genomic DNA served as template for TCR beta VDJ combination and CDR3 sequence profiling. An Illumina HiSeq 2000 was used for TCR repertoire sequencing. As for the authors' bioinformatics: TRBV/TRBJ rearrangement plots, CDR3 size and DJ length profiles, and Simpson's diversity index were used to assess repertoires. The most abundant DNA sequence in the deep sequencing data was taken as the immunodominant clone. CDR3 amino acid sequences were screened for sharing across subjects and compared with published repertoires and the VDJdb database. The public sequencing data were trimmed at Q25 with fastp and processed into clonotypes with MiXCR by TCRdb, which kept only in-frame beta chains. Under each unique CDR3 protein, matching rows form one entry showing the most common genes and DNA. For this entry, the V and J calls and clone size follow TCRdb and not the study's own pipeline. A total of 150,000 to 180,000 distinct CDR3 sequences appear in this sample, about 50% of them only once. The top ten clonotypes cover about 12% of the sample.

In regard to this clonotype: Its recognized antigen is unknown. No much larger clonotype is one base removed from it; base qualities were not supplied.

The receptor comes from a human donor with aplastic anemia. Material for sequencing was sorted CD4+, CD8+, or CD8+CD57+ T cells (not recorded which) from PBMCs. This receptor chain uses TRBV11-1 and TRBJ2-7, with the D gene too uncertain to name. The CDR3 reads CASSLDPAGYEQYF. The sequenced DNA is TGTGCCAGCAGCTTAGACCCGGCAGGCTACGAGCAGTACTTC. The entire variable domain, with the stretches around the CDR3 drawn from the reference TRBV11-1 and TRBJ2-7 proteins, is EAEVAQSPRYKITEKSQAVAFWCDPISGHATLYWYRQILGQGPELLVQFQDESVVDDSQLPKDRFSAERLKGVDSTLKIQPAELGDSAMYLCASSLDPAGYEQYFGPGTRLTVT.